This TCR beta chain appears in the sequencing data of a study of EBV T-cell therapy then PD-1 blockade in nasopharyngeal carcinoma. Clones were read by immunoSEQ multiplex PCR, and TCRdb kept only the in-frame ones, dropping some. The table records about 17,000 clones, roughly 88% of them present only once. Treatment described: AdE1-LMPpoly-expanded autologous EBV-specific T-cell therapy followed by anti-PD-1 nivolumab. Points on this clone: The antigen is unknown.

This clonotype originated in a man between 40 and 49 years old with nasopharyngeal carcinoma. The material was CD8+ T cells from blood, obtained at day 0 from a patient whose treatment included autologous EBV-specific T cells and nivolumab.

The CDR3 here is CASRGFYGYTF. The CDR3 DNA sequence: TGTGCCAGCAGGGGGTTCTATGGCTACACCTTC. The V gene is TRBV12-3 or TRBV12-4, the J gene TRBJ1-2; D unclear. The CDR3 length is 11 residues. The V gene lost 6 bases and the J gene lost 4 bases, with 6 bases spanning the gap.